One and the same sample provided the 25 T cell receptor beta chains below, sequenced in a study of human T cells and chemical hapten exposure. It was the library that attached unique molecular identifiers to individual cDNA molecules. MiXCR, run by TCRdb on the reads, gives a single entry per CDR3 protein. The sample records 95,000 to 150,000 distinct CDR3 sequences, 6.5% to 10% being singletons. From whole blood left unfractionated, total RNA was extracted. Sequenced sample: whole blood. Every receptor here comes from a human donor in good health. Some clones in this sample may be carry-over from other donors' samples.

The V gene is TRBV7-9, the J gene TRBJ1-2, with TRBD1 matching over 12 bases. This CDR3 comprises 16 residues. CDR1 SEHNR and CDR2 FQNEAQ come from the germline V gene (reference sequence). Trimming cost V 5 bases and J 2 bases; bases outside gene matches: 6. The CDR3 protein is CASSRGTGGRNYGYTF. CDR3 sequence (DNA): TGTGCCAGCAGCCGGGGGACAGGGGGCCGGAACTATGGCTACACCTTC.

This clonotype was recorded many times. The CDR3 DNA follows: TGTGCCTGGCAAACAGGGGGCGCCGAAGGCTACACCTTC. It is translated as CAWQTGGAEGYTF. The chain recombines TRBV30 with TRBJ1-2, with 9 positions matching TRBD1. Trimming cost V 5 bases and J 8 bases; bases outside gene matches: 9. The CDR3 length is 13 residues. The germline V gene encodes CDR1 GTSNPN and CDR2 SVGIG (reference sequence).

This clonotype was observed a few times. The chain uses TRBV6-1 and TRBJ2-1; D remains unclear. Trimming shortened V by 4 bases and J by 7 bases, and 20 bases separated the two germline ends. CDR3 length: 16 amino acids. The germline gives CDR1 MNHNS, CDR2 SASEGT. CDR3 sequence reads: CASSGVVSVGRNEQFF. The CDR3 region has the DNA TGTGCCAGCAGTGGGGTGGTGAGCGTCGGTCGGAATGAGCAGTTCTTC.

This clonotype was recorded a few times. J is TRBJ2-7 and V is TRBV23-1, with 12 nucleotides matching TRBD2. TRBV23-1 falls under the ORF class, with uncertain function. This CDR3 is 20 amino acids long. J gave up 0 bases and V 0 bases, and 12 bases lay outside the gene matches. This CDR3 is CASSQSGLRTSGNHSYEQYF. CDR3 DNA sequence: TGCGCCAGCAGTCAATCCGGACTTCGGACTAGCGGGAATCACTCCTACGAGCAGTACTTC.

This clonotype was counted ten times or more. This chain links TRBV6-4 with TRBJ2-1; 12 bases are shared with TRBD2. CDR1 MRHNA and CDR2 SNTAGT come from the germline V gene. This CDR3 is 15 amino acids long. The V segment lost 2 bases and the J segment 7 bases; nucleotides outside the gene matches: 3. The DNA of the CDR3 is TGTGCCAGCAGTGACACGCTAGCGGGGGGGAATGAGCAGTTCTTC. It is translated as CASSDTLAGGNEQFF.

The chain joins TRBV7-9 to TRBJ2-1; D not certain. Germline V gene lookup returns CDR1 SEHNR and CDR2 FQNEAQ (reference sequence). The V gene lost 5 bases and the J gene lost 2 bases, with 7 bases spanning the gap. This CDR3 is built from 13 residues. DNA for the CDR3: TGTGCCAGCAGCGCCCCAGCCTACAATGAGCAGTTCTTC. Translated: CASSAPAYNEQFF.

This sequence joins TRBV29-1 and TRBJ1-4; D is unresolved. Germline loops: CDR1 SQVTM, CDR2 ANQGSEA. Trimming took off 5 bases at V and 3 bases at J, with 7 bases between the two ends. The CDR3 is made up of 12 amino acids. The CDR3 loop reads CSVYSANEKLFF. Here the CDR3 DNA reads TGCAGCGTTTACAGTGCTAATGAAAAACTGTTTTTT.

The rearrangement links TRBV6-5 to TRBJ2-1; 10 bases fit TRBD2. The CDR3 length is 15 residues. The ends lost 6 bases at V and 9 bases at J; junction bases unmatched: 11. CDR1 is MNHEY, CDR2 SVGAGI, per germline. This chain's CDR3 is CASSPWSGGDLEQFF. CDR3 coding DNA: TGTGCCAGCAGCCCCTGGAGCGGGGGGGACCTTGAGCAGTTCTTC.

The genes are TRBV6-2 or TRBV6-3 and TRBJ2-3; 8 nucleotides match TRBD2. Looked up from germline, CDR1 is MNHEY and CDR2 is SVGEGT. This CDR3 region has 15 residues. V lost 2 bases and J lost 4; bases outside the gene matches: 5. The CDR3 sequence: CASSYTPSGPDTQYF. The DNA for the CDR3 is TGTGCCAGCAGTTACACACCTAGCGGGCCAGATACGCAGTATTTT.

This clonotype was found a few times. This chain uses TRBV3-1 with TRBJ2-7, with TRBD2 matching over 8 bases. The germline V gene has CDR1 LGHDT and CDR2 YNNKEL (reference sequence). The CDR3 is 15 residues long. Trimming took 0 bases from V and 4 from J; bases not matched to a gene: 5. The CDR3 sequence is CASSQEAGAPYEQYF. The CDR3 region has the DNA TGTGCCAGCAGCCAAGAAGCGGGGGCCCCGTACGAGCAGTACTTC.

This clonotype showed up just a few times. The rearrangement links TRBV10-1 to TRBJ2-7; D not resolved. Germline-derived CDR1 and CDR2 are WNHNN and SYGVQD (reference sequence). This CDR3 is 15 amino acids long. Trimming removed 3 bases from V and 5 bases from J, with 17 bases in between. CDR3 DNA sequence: TGCGCCAGCAGTGAAAGTCGGCTGAACCTGGACGAGCAGTACTTC. It codes for CASSESRLNLDEQYF.

There are many counts of this clonotype. This sequence joins TRBV18 and TRBJ1-2; weak D call: TRBD1 (6 bases). Trimming removed 0 bases at V and 4 bases at J, with 15 bases between. This CDR3 has 16 residues. The germline CDR1 and CDR2 sequences are KGHSH and LQKENI. The CDR3 bases are TGTGCCAGCTCACCACCGGGACAAGGCTCTATCTATGGCTACACCTTC. It is translated as CASSPPGQGSIYGYTF.

This clonotype was counted a few times. The chain has TRBV7-6 and TRBJ2-2; 10 nucleotides match TRBD1. With 3 bases clipped from V and 6 bases from J, the junction kept 4 bases outside the gene matches. The CDR3 loop spans 15 amino acids. Germline V gene sequence: CDR1 SGHVS, CDR2 FNYEAQ. The CDR3 loop reads CASSLRGTGAGELFF. The CDR3 nucleotides read TGTGCCAGCAGCTTGAGGGGGACAGGGGCCGGGGAGCTGTTTTTT.

This clonotype has only a few counts. J is TRBJ2-7 and V is TRBV19, with D possibly matching TRBD1 (6 bases). Germline loops: CDR1 LNHDA, CDR2 SQIVND (reference sequence). Trimming took 3 bases from V and 3 from J, leaving 15 bases between them. CDR3 length: 15 amino acids. In DNA form, the CDR3 reads TGTGCCAGTAGTATCGGACAGAGGAGCCACTACGAGCAGTACTTC. It yields the protein CASSIGQRSHYEQYF.

The table lists this clonotype with many counts. The rearrangement uses TRBV6-2 or TRBV6-3 and TRBJ2-5; the match to TRBD1 covers 8 bases. This CDR3 comprises 13 residues. V lost 6 bases and J lost 5; bases outside the gene matches: 5. Germline V gene lookup returns CDR1 MNHEY and CDR2 SVGEGT. In DNA form, the CDR3 reads TGTGCCAGCAGCACAGGGGGATCGGAGACCCAGTACTTC. Amino acids: CASSTGGSETQYF.

V and J are TRBV6-2 or TRBV6-3 and TRBJ2-1, with TRBD2 matching 8 bases. Looked up from germline, CDR1 is MNHEY and CDR2 is SVGEGT. J was trimmed by 9 bases and V by 3 bases; bases with no gene match: 4. The CDR3 loop spans 13 amino acids. CDR3 nucleotides: TGTGCCAGCAGTTATGGGACTAGTCTTGAGCAGTTCTTC. Its protein product is CASSYGTSLEQFF.

This clonotype was counted only a few times. The V gene is TRBV5-1, the J gene TRBJ2-7; TRBD1 aligns across 7 bases. CDR1 and CDR2 from the germline V gene are SGHRS and YFSETQ. Trimming cost V 7 bases and J 3 bases; bases outside gene matches: 16. The CDR3 covers 16 residues. The CDR3 nucleotides are TGCGCCAGCGGGATGGGAACCGGGACAGTTAGCTACGAGCAGTACTTC. It specifies CASGMGTGTVSYEQYF.

There are a few counts of this clonotype. This rearrangement joins TRBV12-3 or TRBV12-4 to TRBJ1-5; D remains ambiguous. There are 12 residues in the CDR3. Between the trimmed V and J ends, which lost 5 bases and 4 bases, there was a span of 6 bases. CDR3 sequence: CASSAKNQPQHF. CDR3 sequence (DNA): TGTGCCAGCAGTGCTAAAAATCAGCCCCAGCATTTT.

The rearrangement links TRBV4-1 to TRBJ2-7, with 10 positions matching TRBD2. Trimming at V came to 0 bases and at J to 1 base, leaving 3 bases not matched to a gene. This CDR3 is built from 16 residues. CDR1 is MGHRA, CDR2 YSYEKL, per germline. CDR3 bases: TGCGCCAGCAGCCAAGAGGCTAGCGGGAGTTCCTACGAGCAGTACTTC. Protein sequence: CASSQEASGSSYEQYF.

The J gene is TRBJ2-1, the V gene TRBV4-2; unclear D gene. The CDR3 runs 12 residues. CDR1 is LGHNA, CDR2 YNFKEQ, per germline. Trimming removed 1 base from V and 8 bases from J, with 6 bases in between. The CDR3 DNA reads as TGTGCCAGCAGCCAAGGAATCGATGAGCAGTTCTTC. Translation gives CASSQGIDEQFF.

In this sample, this clonotype turned up many times. The chain uses TRBV4-3 and TRBJ1-6, with D possibly being TRBD1 (6 bases). This CDR3 spans 15 amino acids. The V gene's germline CDR1 is LGHNA and CDR2 YSLEER. The ends were cut back, 1 base at V and 7 bases at J, with 11 bases in the middle. Here the CDR3 reads CASSQGQGSNSPLHF. The CDR3 DNA reads TGCGCCAGCAGCCAAGGGCAGGGGTCCAATTCACCCCTCCACTTT.

The CDR3 protein is CASSLSGRPYEQYF. In nucleotides, the CDR3 is TGTGCCAGCAGCCTTAGCGGGAGGCCCTACGAGCAGTACTTC. The chain has TRBV7-9 and TRBJ2-7; 10 bases are a match to TRBD2. The length of the CDR3 is 14 residues. Unmatched junction bases numbered 3, after V lost 5 bases and J lost 2 bases. The germline V gene has CDR1 SEHNR and CDR2 FQNEAQ (reference sequence).

This clonotype was detected many times. The gene calls are TRBV5-1 and TRBJ2-3; no reliable D call. This CDR3 is built from 12 residues. Germline V CDR1 and CDR2: SGHRS, YFSETQ. V was cut by 2 bases and J by 5 bases, with 6 bases left in between. DNA for the CDR3: TGCGCCAGCAGCTTCTGGGAAGATACGCAGTATTTT. Its translation is CASSFWEDTQYF. Supplemented by reference TRBV5-1 and TRBJ2-3, the full variable domain reads KAGVTQTPRYLIKTRGQQVTLSCSPISGHRSVSWYQQTPGQGLQFLFEYFSETQRNKGNFPGRFSGRQFSNSRSEMNVSTLELGDSALYLCASSFWEDTQYFGPGTRLTVL.

A few counts support this clonotype. The genes are TRBV27 and TRBJ2-1; D is unclear. The CDR3 is 16 amino acids. Germline V gene data show CDR1 as MNHEY and CDR2 as SMNVEV (reference sequence). Trimming shortened V by 7 bases and J by 6 bases, and 22 bases separated the two germline ends. The CDR3 sequence is CASKTSVLVSGNEQFF. The CDR3, as DNA: TGTGCCAGCAAAACATCGGTCCTAGTTTCCGGCAATGAGCAGTTCTTC.

The chain links TRBV10-3 to TRBJ1-3; weak D call: TRBD1 (5 bases). Per the germline V gene, CDR1 is ENHRY and CDR2 is SYGVKD. Trimming took off 0 bases at V and 0 bases at J, with 12 bases between the two ends. The CDR3 runs 17 residues. In DNA, the CDR3 is TGTGCCATCAGTGAGTCGCCGGGACCGATCTCTGGAAACACCATATATTTT. Encoded protein: CAISESPGPISGNTIYF.